The sequence of this T cell receptor beta chain was determined in a study of radiotherapy plus CTLA-4 blockade in lung cancer. Study outcomes and limitations: In blood, tumor-derived TCR clones expanded after radiotherapy plus ipilimumab.

Trimming removed 5 bases from V and 4 bases from J; junction bases left unmatched: 3. This CDR3 has 14 amino acids. Germline values: CDR1 SGHRS, CDR2 YFSETQ. Worth noting for this clone: The antigen remains unidentified.

Here immunoSEQ multiplex PCR was the method, and the copy in TCRdb shows in-frame clones only, minus some. Here the sample spans 25,000 to 30,000 clones, 75% to 85% being singletons. The sequence came from a human donor with non-small cell lung cancer that progressed on radiotherapy plus ipilimumab. The chain joins TRBV5-1 to TRBJ2-5; TRBD2 matches at 12 bases. The sample here was peripheral blood, taken from a patient treated with radiotherapy plus ipilimumab. The CDR3, as DNA: TGCGCCAGCAGGACTAGCGGGGGTGGAGAGACCCAGTACTTC. The encoded protein is CASRTSGGGETQYF.